Shown below are 6 T cell receptor beta chains from a single sample sequenced in a study of blood T cell repertoires in COVID-19. Here immunoSEQ multiplex PCR was the method, and the copy in TCRdb shows in-frame clones only, minus some. The repertoire includes hundreds of thousands of clones, around 87% of them detected once, and 0.95% to 1.3% sits in the top ten. The sequenced sample was PBMCs or T cells enriched from blood (not recorded which). These receptors were obtained from a man aged 30-40 years who had recovered from COVID-19.

V gene TRBV19 combines with J gene TRBJ1-5; 10 positions agree with TRBD1. CDR3 length: 16 residues. CDR1 is LNHDA, CDR2 SQIVND, per germline (reference sequence). V shed 5 bases and J 7 bases; nucleotides not matched to a gene: 11. CDR3 DNA sequence: TGTGCCAGTAGTCCACCGGGACAGGGGTTTTGGCAGCCCCAGCATTTT. Protein product: CASSPPGQGFWQPQHF. The full variable domain, in which reference TRBV19 and TRBJ1-5 provide the parts outside the CDR3, is DGGITQSPKYLFRKEGQNVTLSCEQNLNHDAMYWYRQDPGQGLRLIYYSQIVNDFQKGDIAEGYSVSREKKESFPLTVTSAQKNPTAFYLCASSPPGQGFWQPQHFGDGTRLSIL.

The V gene is TRBV19, the J gene TRBJ2-2; the D gene is possibly TRBD1 (5 bases). There are 15 residues in the CDR3. Trimming pared 7 bases from V and 5 bases from J, leaving 17 bases between. Germline lookup yields CDR1 LNHDA and CDR2 SQIVND (reference sequence). The CDR3 region has the DNA TGTGCCAGTACCCCTAGGGGTCGTGAGACCGGGGAGCTGTTTTTT. Translating it yields CASTPRGRETGELFF.

The chain carries TRBV9 and TRBJ2-3, with 8 nucleotides matching TRBD2. Germline assignment: CDR1 SGDLS and CDR2 YYNGEE. V lost 0 bases and J lost 3; bases outside the gene matches: 9. CDR3 size: 17 residues. DNA for the CDR3: TGTGCCAGCAGCGTAGCCCCTATGATAGCGGGGACAGATACGCAGTATTTT. Translation gives CASSVAPMIAGTDTQYF.

Concerning this clone itself: This same CDR3 is encoded by further DNA sequences in the sample. The chain joins TRBV5-1 to TRBJ1-1; 9 bases fit TRBD1. The junction had 6 bases not matched to a gene; V was cut back by 4 bases and J by 5 bases. This CDR3 spans 14 amino acids. Per the germline V gene, CDR1 is SGHRS and CDR2 is YFSETQ. The CDR3 nucleotides are TGCGCCAGCAGCCCGGGACAGGGAGGGACTGAAGCTTTCTTT. Protein product: CASSPGQGGTEAFF.

This CDR3 is CASSSRGGETQYF. CDR3 nucleotides: TGTGCCAGCAGCTCTCGGGGTGGGGAGACCCAGTACTTC. The gene calls are TRBV2 and TRBJ2-5; a possible D gene is TRBD2 (5 bases). CDR1 and CDR2 (germline): SNHLY, FYNNEI. V was clipped by 6 bases and J by 5 bases, with 13 bases between them. The CDR3 loop spans 13 amino acids.

This chain connects TRBV27 to TRBJ2-1; TRBD2 agrees at 7 bases. CDR3 length: 13 amino acids. The V gene's germline CDR1 is MNHEY and CDR2 SMNVEV (reference sequence). Trimming removed 7 bases from V and 6 bases from J; junction bases left unmatched: 6. CDR3 nucleotides: TGTGCCAGCATCGGCCTAGCGGCCAATGAGCAGTTCTTC. This gives the protein CASIGLAANEQFF.